A single TCR beta chain is shown here with its context. V was clipped by 3 bases and J by 0 bases; unmatched bases: 5. The CDR3 has 16 amino acids. Germline V gene sequence: CDR1 LNHDA, CDR2 SQIVND (reference sequence). The entry originates in a study of T cells in Graves' hyperthyroidism and ophthalmopathy. RNA transcripts yielded amplified TCR beta CDR3 regions. The HTBI primer set drove a first-round RT-PCR of the TCR CDR3. TCRdb ran MiXCR on the multiplex PCR reads and lists one entry per CDR3 protein. The sample lists roughly 500,000 distinct CDR3 sequences; 22% were seen once. The chain couples TRBV19 to TRBJ2-1; TRBD2 matches 7 bases. Source material: blood. This clonotype was obtained from a woman in her 70s with Graves' ophthalmopathy. CDR3 protein: CASSMGAGSSYNEQFF. The CDR3 nucleotides read TGTGCCAGTAGTATGGGAGCGGGGAGCTCCTACAATGAGCAGTTCTTC. Variable domain in full (rest from reference TRBV19 and TRBJ2-1): DGGITQSPKYLFRKEGQNVTLSCEQNLNHDAMYWYRQDPGQGLRLIYYSQIVNDFQKGDIAEGYSVSREKKESFPLTVTSAQKNPTAFYLCASSMGAGSSYNEQFFGPGTRLTVL.